This T cell receptor beta chain was sequenced for a study of shared clonotypes between healthy human individuals. After removal of 6 bases from V and 5 bases from J, the junction contained 7 bases not matched to a gene. Germline CDR1 is LNHDA and CDR2 is SQIVND (reference sequence). CDR3 size: 15 residues. Clones were read by immunoSEQ multiplex PCR, and TCRdb kept only the in-frame ones, dropping some. The sample includes approximately 640,000 clones, around 72% of them seen just once. Sample: memory CD4+ T cells sorted from blood. Subset of the sample: CD45RA-negative fraction. The chain is built from TRBV19 and TRBJ2-2; 9 bases are a match to TRBD1. The receptor was derived from a woman in her thirties in good health. The CDR3 reads CASRPGTGFTGELFF. CDR3 sequence (DNA): TGTGCCAGTAGACCCGGGACAGGGTTTACCGGGGAGCTGTTTTTT.